This T cell receptor beta chain is from a study of Ad26.COV2.S vaccination and SARS-CoV-2 variants (dated by TCRdb to about 2021). Broadly, across the study: Vaccine-arm donors were drawn from COV1001, a multicentre, randomized, double-blind, placebo-controlled phase I-IIa trial of Ad26.COV2.S in healthy adults. Ad26.COV2.S was administered intramuscularly at 5 x 10^10 or 1 x 10^11 viral particles, either as a single shot or as two shots given 56 days apart. The specificity and breadth of SARS-CoV-2-reactive T cell receptors after Ad26.COV2.S vaccination were assessed by TCRbeta repertoire sequencing. The TCR-sequenced set comprised about 30 samples: around 20 Ad26.COV2.S vaccine recipients, 5 placebo recipients and 8 SARS-CoV-2 convalescent individuals. Participants in the trial were split at random into five groups of five each, receiving low-dose or high-dose Ad26.COV2.S once or twice, or else placebo on both occasions. Investigators did not know the trial group allocation while performing experiments and assessing outcomes. General study outcomes and caveats: Higher spike-specific TCR breadth was observed in Ad26.COV2.S recipients than in placebo recipients (P = 0.0014). After vaccination, substantial breadth of spike-specific CD8+ and CD4+ T cell responses was reported. The authors noted that the TCR breadth and depth analyses may have underestimated total T cell responses. The study lacked the statistical power to compare responses across vaccine doses or regimens. Vaccine and placebo recipients had similar non-spike TCR breadth, a finding consistent with the vaccine containing only spike.

V gives up 4 bases and J gives up 0 bases, and the segment between their germline ends measures 14 bases. Including the terminal cysteine and phenylalanine, the CDR3 comprises 17 residues. Of all the DNA, just the CDR3 is kept, 51 bases in frame from base 1. CDR1 and CDR2 are drawn from the germline V gene: SGDLS, YYNGEE. Read against the paper, the sample's treatment or condition label means: some 20 received Ad26.COV2.S at low or high dose, single or two shots; 5 received placebo; per-sample allocation not given. Repertoires of vaccine and placebo recipients were sequenced from samples taken on day 63 after the first injection. Between 29 July and 7 August 2020, Cohort 1b enrolled about 27 adults aged 18-55 years at one site in Boston, USA. Ad26.COV2.S was a replication-incompetent adenovirus type 26 vector that expressed a prefusion-stabilized SARS-CoV-2 spike protein derived from the original Wuhan strain.

On this clone: It lacks a known antigen. No base qualities exist here, and no much larger clone lies one base off it.

TCRbeta CDR3 regions were sequenced with the immunoSEQ Assay. After extraction, genomic DNA underwent amplification by bias-controlled multiplex PCR, followed by high-throughput sequencing. As for the authors' bioinformatics: Collapsing and filtering of sequences were performed to quantify the absolute abundance of each unique TCRbeta CDR3 region. T cell fraction was estimated by normalization of TCRbeta template counts to usable DNA, with usable DNA being measured through amplification of reference genes present in all nucleated cells. Repertoire TCRs were annotated as SARS-CoV-2-specific by exact matching of V gene, CDR3 amino acid sequence and J gene to a known reactive TCR set. The reference SARS-CoV-2 TCR set was derived from MIRA and filtered for enrichment in COVID-19-positive ImmuneCODE repertoires, a step that removed public or cross-reactive TCRs. Using the MIRA antigens, annotated TCRs were further analysed by specific ORF or by position within an ORF. Depth was the summed frequency of annotated unique rearrangements, while breadth was defined as annotated unique rearrangements over total unique productive rearrangements. Two-sided Wilcoxon rank-sum tests were used to compare TCR breadth between groups. Drawn from immuneACCESS, this table holds only the in-frame rearrangements with V and J called that TCRdb kept. Clones are partly lost; checked studies trace under half to an unresolved V gene and leave the rest unexplained. V and J calls and clone size are those listed in that table; D and trimming were worked out from the DNA. This sample comprises more than 300,000 clones, approximately 86% of them detected only once. Roughly 2.1% of the sample is taken by the ten largest.

The origin of this receptor is a person aged 18-65 years who received the Ad26.COV2.S COVID-19 vaccine or a placebo. Recombination connected TRBV9 to TRBJ2-6; TRBD2 is possibly the D segment (6 matching bases). The specimen comprised peripheral blood, sampled in a trial of Ad26.COV2.S vaccine versus placebo. The DNA is TGTGCCAGCAGCCCGGGACTGATGATCTCTGGGGCCAACGTCCTGACTTTC. Translated, this is CASSPGLMISGANVLTF.